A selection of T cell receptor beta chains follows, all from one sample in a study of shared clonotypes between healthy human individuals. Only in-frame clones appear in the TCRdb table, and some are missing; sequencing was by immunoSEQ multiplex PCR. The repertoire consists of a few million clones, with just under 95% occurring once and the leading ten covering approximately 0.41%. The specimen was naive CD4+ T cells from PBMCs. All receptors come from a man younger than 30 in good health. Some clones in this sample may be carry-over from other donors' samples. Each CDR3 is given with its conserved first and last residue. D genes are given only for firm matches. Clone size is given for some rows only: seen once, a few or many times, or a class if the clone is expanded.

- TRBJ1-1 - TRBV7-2 TGTGCCAGCAGCTTAGGAGCGAGGCCCACTGAAGCTTTCTTT CASSLGARPTEAFF
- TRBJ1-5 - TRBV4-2 TGTGCCAGCAGCCCGTCCCGGGCCTCCAGGCAGCCCCAGCATTTT CASSPSRASRQPQHF
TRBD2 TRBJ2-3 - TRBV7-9 TGTGCCAGCAGCTTAGCGATCGGGGGGGGCACAGATACGCAGTATTTT CASSLAIGGGTDTQYF
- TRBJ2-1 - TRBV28 TGTGCCAGCAGCCCTCTCAATGAGCAGTTCTTC CASSPLNEQFF
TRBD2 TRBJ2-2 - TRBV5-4 TGTGCCAGCAGCTTCGGGGGGAGGGACACCGGGGAGCTGTTTTTT CASSFGGRDTGELFF
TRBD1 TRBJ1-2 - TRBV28 TGTGCCAGCAGGGAACGTGGGACAGTCTATGGCTACACCTTC CASRERGTVYGYTF
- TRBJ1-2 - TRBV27 TGTGCCAGCAGTTTACGGGAGGGTGGGGGTGGCTACACCTTC CASSLREGGGGYTF
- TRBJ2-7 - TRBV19 TGTGCCAGTAGCAGAGACAGGCAGGCCTACGAGCAGTACTTC CASSRDRQAYEQYF
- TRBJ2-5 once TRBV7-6 TGTGCCAGCAGTCGGGACTCAACCAGGCAGACCCAGTACTTC CASSRDSTRQTQYF
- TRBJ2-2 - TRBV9 TGTGCCAGCAGCCCTAAGGCAGTGAACACCGGGGAGCTGTTTTTT CASSPKAVNTGELFF
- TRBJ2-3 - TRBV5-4 TGTGCCAGCAGCCTGGGGGGAACTAGCACAGATACGCAGTATTTT CASSLGGTSTDTQYF
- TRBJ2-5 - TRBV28 TGTGCCAGCAACCCCCAGGGGCCGGAGACCCAGTACTTC CASNPQGPETQYF
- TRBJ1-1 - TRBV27 TGTGCCAGCAGGCAAAGGATGAACACTGAAGCTTTCTTT CASRQRMNTEAFF
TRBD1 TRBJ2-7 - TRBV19 TGTGCCAGTAGTACCTACGGGACAGGGAGTTACGAGCAGTACTTC CASSTYGTGSYEQYF
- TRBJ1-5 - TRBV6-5 TGTGCCAGCAGTCCCAGGGCTACCAGCAATCAGCCCCAGCATTTT CASSPRATSNQPQHF
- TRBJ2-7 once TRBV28 TGTGCCAGCTCCTCGGAGGGGGCGGGTACGTACGAGCAGTACTTC CASSSEGAGTYEQYF
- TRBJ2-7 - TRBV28 TGTGCCAGCAGTTATTCCCTCGGCGCCTGGGGGCAGTACTTC CASSYSLGAWGQYF
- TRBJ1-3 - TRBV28 TGTGCCAGCAGTTTAGGGACGTCTGGAAACACCATATATTTT CASSLGTSGNTIYF
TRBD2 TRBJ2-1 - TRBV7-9 TGTGCCAGCAGCCTAGCGGTCTACAATGAGCAGTTCTTC CASSLAVYNEQFF
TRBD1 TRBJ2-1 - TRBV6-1 TGTGCCAGCAGGAGGGACAGGGGAGCCTACAATGAGCAGTTCTTC CASRRDRGAYNEQFF
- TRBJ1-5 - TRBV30 TGTGCCTGGAGCGCGGGGGTTGGCCAGCCCCAGCATTTT CAWSAGVGQPQHF
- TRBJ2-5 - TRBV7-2 TGTGCCAGCAGCTTGAGTATTAGCGGTTGGGAGACCCAGTACTTC CASSLSISGWETQYF
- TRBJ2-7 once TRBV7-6 TGTGCCAGCAGCCTGGGGGAAGGCCGCTACGAGCAGTACTTC CASSLGEGRYEQYF
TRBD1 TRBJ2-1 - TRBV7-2 TGTGCCAGCAGCTTGGCAGGGGGCGGCAATGAGCAGTTCTTC CASSLAGGGNEQFF
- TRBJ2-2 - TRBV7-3 TGTGCCAGCAGCTTATCGAGAGGGGGTCAGAACGGGGAGCTGTTTTTT CASSLSRGGQNGELFF
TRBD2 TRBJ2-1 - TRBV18 TGTGCCAGCTCACCACTTGGGAGGGCCTTATTAAATGAGCAGTTCTTC CASSPLGRALLNEQFF
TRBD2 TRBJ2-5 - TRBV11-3 TGTGCCAGCAGCCCCGGGACTAGCGGGTTTCCGGAGACCCAGTACTTC CASSPGTSGFPETQYF
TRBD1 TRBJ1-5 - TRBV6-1 TGTGCCAGCAGTGGGGGGGGACAGGCCCATCGGGTTTCCAATCAGCCCCAGCATTTT CASSGGGQAHRVSNQPQHF
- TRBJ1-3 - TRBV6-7 TGTGCCAGCAGCTTCCCCCCCATCGGGGTCCCTGGAAACACCATATATTTT CASSFPPIGVPGNTIYF
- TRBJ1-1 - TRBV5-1 TGCGCCAGCAGCTTGGTACCGGGGAACACTGAAGCTTTCTTT CASSLVPGNTEAFF
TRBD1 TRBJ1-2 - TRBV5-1 TGCGCCAGCAGCACCGGGACAGGGGGGGATGGCTACACCTTC CASSTGTGGDGYTF
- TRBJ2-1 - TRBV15 TGTGCCACCAGCAGGCGGGAAGTTTCCTACAATGAGCAGTTCTTC CATSRREVSYNEQFF
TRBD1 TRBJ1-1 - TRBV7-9 TGTGCCAGCAGCTCTCGACAGGGTCGGACTGAAGCTTTCTTT CASSSRQGRTEAFF
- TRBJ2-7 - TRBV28 TGTGCCAGCAGTATACGACAGCCCGAGCAGTACTTC CASSIRQPEQYF
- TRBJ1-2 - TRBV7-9 TGTGCCAGCAGCCTAACGACGGGAGGCTACACCTTC CASSLTTGGYTF
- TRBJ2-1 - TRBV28 TGTGCCAGCAGTCCCAGACTAGTGATCTGGAGGGATGAGCAGTTCTTC CASSPRLVIWRDEQFF
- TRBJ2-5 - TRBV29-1 TGCAGCGCCACCACGGCCGGGGAGACCCAGTACTTC CSATTAGETQYF
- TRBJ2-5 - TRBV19 TGTGCCAGTAGACCGGGACAACAAGAGACCCAGTACTTC CASRPGQQETQYF
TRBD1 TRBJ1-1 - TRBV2 TGTGCCAGCAGTGACAGGGGGCGAATCACTGAAGCTTTCTTT CASSDRGRITEAFF
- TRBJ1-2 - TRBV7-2 TGTGCCAGCAGCCAACCCGAAAATGGCTACACCTTC CASSQPENGYTF
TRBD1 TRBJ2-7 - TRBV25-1 TGTGCCAGCAGTGATCGAAAGACAGGGGGCGTTTCGACCTACGAGCAGTACTTC CASSDRKTGGVSTYEQYF
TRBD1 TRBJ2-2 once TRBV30 TGTGCCTGCCCCCGGACAGGGGAAGCCGGGGAGCTGTTTTTT CACPRTGEAGELFF
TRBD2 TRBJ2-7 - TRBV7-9 TGTGCCAGCAGCCTGACTAGCTCGCCCTACGAGCAGTACTTC CASSLTSSPYEQYF
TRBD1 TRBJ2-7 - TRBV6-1 TGTGCCAGCAGTGAAGGGACAGGGCTGGTGGGGGAGCAGTACTTC CASSEGTGLVGEQYF
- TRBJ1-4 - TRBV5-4 TGTGCCAGCAGCTTGATGTCCGGGACGGAGGAGGAACTGTTTTTT CASSLMSGTEEELFF
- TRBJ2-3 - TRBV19 TGTGCCAGTAGTATGGGTTTAGATACGCAGTATTTT CASSMGLDTQYF
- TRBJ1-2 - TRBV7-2 TGTGCCAGCAGCTTATTCGGAGACGGGACCCCAATCTATGGCTACACCTTC CASSLFGDGTPIYGYTF
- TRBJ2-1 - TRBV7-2 TGTGCCAGCAGCTTAGCGGTGGTGAATGAGCAGTTCTTC CASSLAVVNEQFF
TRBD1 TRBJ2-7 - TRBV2 TGTGCCAGCCGTGGGACAGGGATTCCCTACGAGCAGTACTTC CASRGTGIPYEQYF
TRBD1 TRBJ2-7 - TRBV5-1 TGCGCCAGCAGCCAACCGGGACAGGGGTTCGAGCAGTACTTC CASSQPGQGFEQYF
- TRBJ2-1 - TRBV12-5 TGTGCTAGTGGTTTGGTTTGGGATGAGCAGTTCTTC CASGLVWDEQFF
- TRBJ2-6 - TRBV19 TGTGCCAGTAGCGGTCTCGGGGGCTCTGGGGCCAACGTCCTGACTTTC CASSGLGGSGANVLTF
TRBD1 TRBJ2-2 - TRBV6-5 TGTGCCAGCAGTTACTTTTACAGGGGGACCGGGGAGCTGTTTTTT CASSYFYRGTGELFF
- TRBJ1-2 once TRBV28 TGTGCCAGCAGGACGGGGGCGGGAGGCTACACCTTC CASRTGAGGYTF
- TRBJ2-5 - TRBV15 TGTGCCACCAGCAGAGTAAGACATCCCAGAGAGACCCAGTACTTC CATSRVRHPRETQYF